This TCR beta chain was identified during a study of metastatic and nonmetastatic thyroid tumors. The wider study: The comparison covered peripheral blood and tumor or nodule tissue in malignant and benign thyroid patients.

About this clone: Its specificity is not known.

Points from the study as a whole: Significantly greater TCR beta diversity was reportedly found in malignant thyroid tumors than in benign nodules (in blood and tumor).

CDR3 length: 13 residues. Germline V gives CDR1 LNHNV, CDR2 YYDKDF (reference sequence). The V and J ends lost 3 bases and 4 bases, in that order; junction bases with no gene match: 2. Not a single patient had been given any form of treatment at any point before undergoing thyroid surgery. Original analysis: A distant-metastasis classifier for papillary thyroid cancer was built using CDR3 differences across clinicopathological groups. Using MiXCR, TCRdb reanalyzed the PCR reads. TCRdb, not the authors, supplied the V and J calls. The sample carries about 20,000 clones, roughly 24% recorded once. The specimen was tumor tissue. The sequence came from a female donor with papillary thyroid cancer or a benign thyroid nodule (not recorded which). Some clones in this sample may be carry-over from other donors' samples. This chain joins TRBV15 and TRBJ2-5, with 7 bases that match TRBD2. As DNA, the CDR3 is TGTGCCACCAGCAGGTGGGGGGGAGAGACCCAGTACTTC. It codes for CATSRWGGETQYF.